Following are 22 T cell receptor beta chains from one sample sequenced in a study of blood T cells in healthy people across ages. PCR was performed a second time for about 7 to 11 cycles using a sample-barcoded 5' primer and a J-beta primer mix. TCRdb recomputed calls from the 5' RACE reads with MiXCR, one row per CDR3 protein. The sample lists approximately 760,000 distinct CDR3 sequences; approximately 25% were seen once. In addition, the sample was reused for a study of T cells of mothers and their children.

The sample comprised blood. These receptors were taken from a boy under 18 in good health.

V and J are TRBV11-2 and TRBJ2-3; D may be TRBD2 (6 bases). Trimming removed 3 bases at V and 2 bases at J, with 12 bases between. Germline loops: CDR1 SGHAT, CDR2 FQNNGV. The length of the CDR3 is 15 residues. The CDR3 loop reads CASSFRGTNTDTQYF. The CDR3 bases are TGTGCCAGCAGCTTTCGCGGGACCAACACAGATACGCAGTATTTT.

V gene TRBV28 combines with J gene TRBJ2-4; maybe TRBD2 (6 bases). The germline CDR1 and CDR2 sequences are MDHEN and SYDVKM. Trimming cost V 7 bases and J 0 bases, with 13 bases left between them. CDR3 size: 15 residues. The CDR3 sequence: CASKGGGLAKNIQYF. CDR3 sequence (DNA): TGTGCCAGCAAGGGAGGCGGACTAGCCAAAAACATTCAGTACTTC.

The chain carries TRBV18 and TRBJ2-5, with 7 bases that match TRBD1. V gave up 6 bases and J gave up 3 bases; unmatched junction bases: 7. The germline V gene has CDR1 KGHSH and CDR2 LQKENI. CDR3 length: 14 residues. CDR3 in DNA: TGTGCCAGCTCTCCCGGGACAGTTGAAGAGACCCAGTACTTC. This sequence encodes CASSPGTVEETQYF.

There are a few counts of this clonotype. V gene TRBV4-1 combines with J gene TRBJ2-5; D call uncertain. The CDR3 totals 17 residues. V dropped 0 bases and J dropped 11 bases, with 25 bases sitting between them. Germline CDR1 MGHRA, CDR2 YSYEKL. The CDR3 region is CASSQEDLAGHFLEQYF. DNA of the CDR3: TGCGCCAGCAGCCAAGAGGATTTGGCAGGTCACTTTTTGGAGCAGTACTTC.

This sequence joins TRBV14 and TRBJ2-7; D unclear. The CDR3 runs 14 residues. Per germline, CDR1 SGHDN and CDR2 FVKESK. With 3 bases removed from V and 1 base from J, the gap between germline ends came to 10 bases. The CDR3 nucleotides read TGTGCCAGCAGCCAGGACGACCCGTCCTACGAGCAGTACTTC. This encodes CASSQDDPSYEQYF.

This clonotype was seen a few times. The genes are TRBV5-5 and TRBJ2-5, with D unresolved. The V and J ends lost 4 bases and 1 base respectively, with 11 bases between them. Per germline, CDR1 SGHKS and CDR2 YYEKEE (reference sequence). The CDR3 runs 14 residues. The CDR3 DNA reads as TGTGCCAGCAGCGTCGGACCGGTCCAAGAGACCCAGTACTTC. It yields the protein CASSVGPVQETQYF.

The chain carries TRBV4-1 and TRBJ2-4; a possible D gene is TRBD1 (7 bases). The CDR3 has 16 amino acids. V gave up 2 bases and J gave up 4 bases, with 15 bases separating them. Germline lookup yields CDR1 MGHRA and CDR2 YSYEKL. In DNA form, the CDR3 reads TGCGCCAGCAGCCAACCCCTGGCGGGACAGAAAAACATTCAGTACTTC. It specifies CASSQPLAGQKNIQYF.

The chain links TRBV12-3 or TRBV12-4 to TRBJ2-3; TRBD1 aligns across 9 bases. This CDR3 contains 17 residues. The junction had 15 bases not matched to a gene; V was cut back by 6 bases and J by 5 bases. CDR3 sequence reads: CASSQGWTGAERDTQYF. CDR3 coding DNA: TGTGCCAGCAGCCAGGGGTGGACAGGGGCTGAGAGAGATACGCAGTATTTT.

This clonotype was counted a single time. The V and J genes are TRBV7-9 and TRBJ2-5, with 11 bases identical to TRBD2. The CDR3 extends over 19 amino acids. Germline-derived CDR1 and CDR2 are SEHNR and FQNEAQ (reference sequence). V trimming: 6 bases; J trimming: 1 base; junction bases outside the gene matches: 16. Here the CDR3 reads CASSSTPGTSGGLQETQYF. The DNA of the CDR3 is TGTGCCAGCAGTTCTACTCCGGGGACTAGCGGTGGGCTCCAAGAGACCCAGTACTTC.

J is TRBJ1-3 and V is TRBV25-1; unclear D gene. The CDR3 length is 15 residues. V was clipped by 1 base and J by 4 bases, with 11 bases between them. Per germline, CDR1 MGHDK and CDR2 SYGVNS. The CDR3 DNA follows: TGTGCCAGCAGTGAATCCGGAGGGTACGGAAACACCATATATTTT. Encoded protein: CASSESGGYGNTIYF.

In this sample, this clonotype turned up a few times. The chain employs TRBV27 and TRBJ1-2, with D possibly matching TRBD1 (6 bases). In germline, CDR1 is MNHEY, CDR2 SMNVEV (reference sequence). V gave up 8 bases and J gave up 1 base, with 14 bases separating them. The CDR3 extends over 14 amino acids. The DNA of the CDR3 is TGTGCCAGCGCTCCCCAGGGGATTAACTATGGCTACACCTTC. Its protein product is CASAPQGINYGYTF.

The gene calls are TRBV20-1 and TRBJ1-2, with D possibly matching TRBD1 (5 bases). V lost 3 bases and J 2 bases, leaving 10 bases between the germline ends. Germline CDR1 reads DFQATT; CDR2 reads SNEGSKA (reference sequence). This CDR3 contains 13 residues. CDR3 in DNA: TGCAGTGCTAGGGAGACAGAGAACTATGGCTACACCTTC. It codes for CSARETENYGYTF.

The chain uses TRBV3-1 and TRBJ1-1; D possibly corresponds to TRBD1 (5 bases). CDR3 length equals 14 residues. Trimming took 1 base from V and 14 from J, leaving 20 bases between them. Germline values: CDR1 LGHDT, CDR2 YNNKEL (reference sequence). CDR3 in amino acids: CASSQGSGWLVEFF. The CDR3 DNA is TGTGCCAGCAGCCAAGGCTCAGGGTGGCTGGTGGAATTCTTT.

The genes are TRBV27 and TRBJ2-5; a weak D match, TRBD1 (5 bases). The V and J ends lost 6 bases and 7 bases respectively, with 21 bases between them. This CDR3 comprises 15 residues. Germline CDR1 and CDR2: MNHEY and SMNVEV (reference sequence). The DNA for the CDR3 is TGTGCCAGCAGGCCCTCTAGGCAGGGTTATGGGACCCAGTACTTC. Its translation is CASRPSRQGYGTQYF.

This clonotype occurred many times. The chain uses TRBV28 and TRBJ2-5; D remains ambiguous. The DNA end is more similar to TRBJ2-1, so the J call may be wrong. This CDR3 has 12 amino acids. Germline lookup yields CDR1 MDHEN and CDR2 SYDVKM. The CDR3 reads CASSLRWNEQFF. Written as DNA, the CDR3 is TGTGCCAGCAGTTTAAGGTGGAATGAGCAGTTCTTC.

The rearrangement uses TRBV11-2 and TRBJ2-3; D ambiguous. CDR3 length: 15 residues. The V gene lost 5 bases and the J gene lost 7 bases, with 19 bases spanning the gap. CDR1 and CDR2 from the germline V gene are SGHAT and FQNNGV. CDR3 in amino acids: CASSTAGVSLYTQYF. The CDR3 DNA is TGTGCCAGCAGCACCGCTGGGGTATCGTTGTATACGCAGTATTTT.

V is TRBV9 and J is TRBJ2-5; D not certain. CDR1 SGDLS and CDR2 YYNGEE come from the germline V gene. CDR3 length equals 15 residues. Trimming cost V 0 bases and J 2 bases, with 11 bases left between them. This chain's CDR3 is CASSVGTATQETQYF. The CDR3 region has the DNA TGTGCCAGCAGCGTAGGAACGGCGACTCAAGAGACCCAGTACTTC.

V is TRBV10-3 and J is TRBJ2-5; D not resolved. Trimming pared 6 bases from V and 1 base from J, leaving 3 bases between. Germline V gene sequence: CDR1 ENHRY, CDR2 SYGVKD. This CDR3 region has 11 residues. The CDR3 region is CAIRTQETQYF. DNA of the CDR3: TGTGCCATCAGGACCCAAGAGACCCAGTACTTC.

The rearrangement links TRBV9 to TRBJ1-4, with D perhaps TRBD1 (6 bases). With 3 bases removed from V and 4 bases from J, the gap between germline ends came to 13 bases. The CDR3 is 15 amino acids. CDR1 and CDR2 from the germline V gene are SGDLS and YYNGEE. The CDR3 is CASSGLGAYNEKLFF. For the CDR3, the DNA is TGTGCCAGCAGCGGTTTGGGGGCTTATAATGAAAAACTGTTTTTT.

Only a few counts were recorded for this clonotype. The J gene is TRBJ1-2, the V gene TRBV7-3; tentatively, D is TRBD1 (5 bases). Germline CDR1 is SGHTA and CDR2 is FQGTGA. This CDR3 comprises 13 residues. Trimming cost V 0 bases and J 8 bases, with 10 bases left between them. The CDR3 sequence is CASSLTGAGGYTF. The CDR3 DNA follows: TGTGCCAGCAGCTTAACAGGGGCGGGAGGCTACACCTTC.

The J gene is TRBJ1-1, the V gene TRBV29-1; D not certain. Per the germline V gene, CDR1 is SQVTM and CDR2 is ANQGSEA. The CDR3 extends over 10 amino acids. Trimming pared 8 bases from V and 13 bases from J, leaving 17 bases between. The CDR3 is CSSHERLGFF. The CDR3 DNA follows: TGCAGCTCCCACGAGCGGTTGGGTTTCTTT.

The chain uses TRBV7-8 and TRBJ1-2, with TRBD1 identical over 7 bases. V lost 0 bases and J lost 8; bases outside the gene matches: 3. This CDR3 is 13 amino acids long. CDR1 is SGHVS, CDR2 FQNEAQ, per germline. The CDR3 DNA follows: TGTGCCAGCAGCTTAGCGCTAGGGGGCGGCTACACCTTC. Protein sequence: CASSLALGGGYTF.